This TCR beta chain was profiled in a study of PD-L1 blockade in urothelial cancer. This sample's time point: pretreatment peripheral blood. Each patient gave between 1 and 8 samples, pretreatment and on-treatment. TCRdb's copy holds only in-frame clones and misses some; the assay was immunoSEQ multiplex PCR. Counted here are 49,000 or so clones, about 86% occurring once; the ten biggest clones make up about 20%. Points from the study as a whole: Patients with below-median pretreatment blood clonality survived longer.

V was cut by 5 bases and J by 4 bases, with 13 bases left in between. From germline, CDR1 is SGHNT and CDR2 YENEEA. The CDR3 totals 14 residues. This clone is labeled medium-sized (0.01 to 0.1%). The antigen is undetermined. The receptor was derived from a man between 60 and 75 years old with urothelial cancer. Material: PBMCs, obtained around atezolizumab (anti-PD-L1) treatment. The chain couples TRBV11-3 to TRBJ2-3; D might be TRBD2 (6 bases). The CDR3 protein is CASSLTSSSDTQYF. The CDR3, as DNA: TGTGCCAGCAGCCTGACTAGTTCCTCAGATACGCAGTATTTT.